The T cell receptor beta chain described here comes from a study of blood T cell repertoires in COVID-19. Study details: From the United States, Italy and Spain came samples of acute and convalescent COVID-19. T cells, B-cell-depleted T cells, or PBMCs provided the cDNA or gDNA that served as material.

Original handling: The authors estimated nucleated cell counts from reference gene primer amplification. Libraries were prepared by immunoSEQ multiplex PCR; TCRdb keeps only in-frame clonotypes and omits some of them. D and trimming were read from the DNA, whereas the V and J calls and clone size are those reported in that table. The sample contains roughly 150,000 clones, about 80% of which appear only once. Participants reported their clinical history, and cohort assignment relied on those reports. This clonotype was sampled from a man in his forties or fifties who had recovered from COVID-19. The specimen sequenced was PBMCs or T cells enriched from blood (not recorded which).

CDR3 protein: CASGSGLADYNEQFF. The DNA of the CDR3 is TGTGCTAGTGGATCCGGACTAGCGGACTACAATGAGCAGTTCTTC. This sequence joins TRBV12-5 and TRBJ2-1; 10 nucleotides match TRBD2. Germline V gives CDR1 LGHNT, CDR2 FRNRAP. J was trimmed by 3 bases and V by 6 bases; bases with no gene match: 5. The length of the CDR3 is 15 residues.